This T cell receptor beta chain was identified in a study of blood T cells in healthy people across ages. Study conclusions and caveats: PBMCs that were unsorted prevented a conclusive naive versus antigen-experienced comparison.

The CDR3 totals 15 residues. The V gene lost 1 base and the J gene lost 6 bases, with 17 bases spanning the gap. The germline gives CDR1 SQVTM, CDR2 ANQGSEA. Details on this clonotype: Its antigen is unknown.

With each sample, at least 6 micrograms of total RNA were extracted. Together with a sample-barcoded 5' primer, a J-beta primer mix was included in a second PCR lasting roughly 6 to 12 cycles. Each cDNA was tagged by a template-switch adaptor containing 12 random nucleotides. TCRdb used MiXCR to reprocess the 5' RACE reads, holding one entry per CDR3 protein. The sample has approximately 800,000 distinct CDR3 sequences, about 59% seen once. The rearrangement joins TRBV29-1 to TRBJ2-3; D possibly corresponds to TRBD2 (5 bases). The sequence was obtained from a young man in good health. Material for sequencing was blood. This chain's CDR3 is CSVEGDTSVADTQYF. The CDR3 nucleotides read TGCAGCGTTGAAGGAGACACTAGTGTCGCGGATACGCAGTATTTT.